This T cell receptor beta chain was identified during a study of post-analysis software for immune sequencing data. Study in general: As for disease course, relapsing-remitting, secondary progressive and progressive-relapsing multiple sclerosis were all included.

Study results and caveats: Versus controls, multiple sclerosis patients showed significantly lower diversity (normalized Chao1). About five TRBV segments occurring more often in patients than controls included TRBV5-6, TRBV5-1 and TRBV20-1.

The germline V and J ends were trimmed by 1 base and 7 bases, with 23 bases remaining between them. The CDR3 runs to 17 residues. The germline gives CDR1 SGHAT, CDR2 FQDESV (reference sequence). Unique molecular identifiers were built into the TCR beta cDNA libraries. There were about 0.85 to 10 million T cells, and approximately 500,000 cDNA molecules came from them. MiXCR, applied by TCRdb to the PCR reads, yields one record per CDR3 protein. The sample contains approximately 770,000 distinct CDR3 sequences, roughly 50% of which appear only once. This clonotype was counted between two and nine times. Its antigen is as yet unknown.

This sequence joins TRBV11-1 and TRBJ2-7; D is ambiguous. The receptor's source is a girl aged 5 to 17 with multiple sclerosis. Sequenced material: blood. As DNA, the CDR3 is TGTGCCAGCAGCTTAGGGGCCGGGCGACTCAATACTGGGGAGCAGTACTTC. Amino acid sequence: CASSLGAGRLNTGEQYF.